This section outlines one TCR beta chain sequence together with its context. The target antigen is unknown. Germline values: CDR1 SSHAT, CDR2 FNYEAQ (reference sequence). CDR3 length: 16 amino acids. J was trimmed by 8 bases and V by 1 base; bases with no gene match: 9. This specimen belongs to a study of cytomegalovirus exposure and HLA in healthy donors. Study-wide findings and caveats: According to the study, about 180 TCR beta chains were cytomegalovirus-associated. Rare TCR sequences dominated, though some public TCRs recurred in many donors. The authors confirmed in vitro that a few CMV-associated chains were specific for CMV antigens.

Clones were sequenced by immunoSEQ multiplex PCR, and TCRdb holds only the in-frame ones, with some missing. The sample includes 100,000 to 150,000 clones, more than 70% of them seen just once. The donors were members of the validation cohort, which comprised approximately 120 subjects and was separate from the first cohort of fewer than 700 subjects. The chain is built from TRBV7-7 and TRBJ2-1; TRBD2 matches 9 bases. Sequencing input: PBMCs. This clonotype originated in a man aged 30 to 39 in good health and CMV-seronegative. The CDR3 loop reads CASSLGVAGGPYEQFF. Here the CDR3 DNA reads TGTGCCAGCAGCTTAGGCGTTGCGGGAGGGCCCTATGAGCAGTTCTTC.